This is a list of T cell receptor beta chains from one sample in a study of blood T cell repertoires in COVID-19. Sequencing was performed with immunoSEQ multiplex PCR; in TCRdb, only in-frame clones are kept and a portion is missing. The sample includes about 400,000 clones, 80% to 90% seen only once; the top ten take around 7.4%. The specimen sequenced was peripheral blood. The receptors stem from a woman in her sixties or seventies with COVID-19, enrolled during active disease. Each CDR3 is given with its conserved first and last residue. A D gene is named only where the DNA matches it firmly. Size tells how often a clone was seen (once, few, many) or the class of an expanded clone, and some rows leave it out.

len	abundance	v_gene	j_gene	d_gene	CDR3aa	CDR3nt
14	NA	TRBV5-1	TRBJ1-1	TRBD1	CASSSTGVGTEAFF	TGCGCCAGCAGCTCGACAGGGGTTGGCACTGAAGCTTTCTTT
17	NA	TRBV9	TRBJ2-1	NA	CASSAHVVSVNYNEQFF	TGTGCCAGCAGCGCCCACGTCGTCTCGGTTAACTACAATGAGCAGTTCTTC
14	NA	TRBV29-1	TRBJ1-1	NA	CSVEEVIERTEAFF	TGCAGCGTTGAAGAGGTAATAGAGCGCACTGAAGCTTTCTTT
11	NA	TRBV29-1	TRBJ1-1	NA	CSVHRLLWAFF	TGCAGCGTTCATAGACTCCTGTGGGCTTTCTTT
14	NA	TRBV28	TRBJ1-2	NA	CASSPGQTRYGYTF	TGTGCCAGCAGTCCGGGACAAACCCGCTATGGCTACACCTTC
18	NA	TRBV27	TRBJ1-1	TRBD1	CASSLMTGGGTWDTEAFF	TGTGCCAGCAGTCTCATGACAGGGGGCGGTACGTGGGACACTGAAGCTTTCTTT
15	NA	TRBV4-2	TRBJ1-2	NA	CASSRGGTNNYGYTF	TGTGCCAGCAGCCGAGGGGGGACTAATAACTATGGCTACACCTTC
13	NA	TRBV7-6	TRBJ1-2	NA	CASSLAQNYGYTF	TGTGCCAGCAGCTTAGCACAGAACTATGGCTACACCTTC
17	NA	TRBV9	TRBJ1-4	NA	CASSHSTLQPSNEKLFF	TGTGCCAGCAGCCACTCAACCTTACAGCCATCGAATGAAAAACTGTTTTTT
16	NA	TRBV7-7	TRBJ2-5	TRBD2	CASSWGLAGAEETQYF	TGTGCCAGCAGCTGGGGACTAGCGGGGGCCGAAGAGACCCAGTACTTC
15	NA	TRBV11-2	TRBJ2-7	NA	CASSENRALSYEQYF	TGTGCCAGCAGCGAAAACAGGGCACTCTCCTACGAGCAGTACTTC
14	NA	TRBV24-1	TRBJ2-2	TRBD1	CATSGQPNTGELFF	TGTGCCACCTCGGGACAGCCGAACACCGGGGAGCTGTTTTTT
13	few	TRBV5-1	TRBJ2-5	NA	CASSLGVGETQYF	TGCGCCAGCAGCTTGGGGGTCGGGGAGACCCAGTACTTC
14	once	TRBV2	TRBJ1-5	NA	CASDQAHSNQPQHF	TGTGCCAGCGACCAGGCGCATAGCAATCAGCCCCAGCATTTT
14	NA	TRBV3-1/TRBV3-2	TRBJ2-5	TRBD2	CASSQDPGGETQYF	TGTGCCAGCAGCCAAGATCCGGGGGGAGAGACCCAGTACTTC
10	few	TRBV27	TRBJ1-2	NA	CASSRYGYTF	TGTGCCAGCAGCCGCTATGGCTACACCTTC
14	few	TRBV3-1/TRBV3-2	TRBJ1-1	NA	CASSQVRMSRLAFF	TGTGCCAGCAGCCAAGTACGAATGTCACGACTCGCTTTCTTT
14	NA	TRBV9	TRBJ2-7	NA	CASSVGTGWYEQYF	TGTGCCAGCAGCGTAGGAACAGGGTGGTACGAGCAGTACTTC
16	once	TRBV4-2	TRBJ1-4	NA	CASSQGAASLGEKLFF	TGTGCCAGCAGCCAGGGGGCGGCCTCTTTGGGGGAAAAACTGTTTTTT
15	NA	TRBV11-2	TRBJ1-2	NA	CASSSPRSPRYGYTF	TGTGCCAGCAGCTCCCCACGGTCCCCAAGATATGGCTACACCTTC
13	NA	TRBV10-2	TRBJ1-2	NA	CASSGESGYGYTF	TGCGCCAGCAGCGGGGAATCAGGCTATGGCTACACCTTC
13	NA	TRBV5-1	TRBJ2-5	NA	CASSRDLGETQYF	TGCGCCAGCAGCCGGGATTTAGGAGAGACCCAGTACTTC
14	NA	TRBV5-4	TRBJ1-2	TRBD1	CATNVDRVLYGYTF	TGTGCGACAAACGTCGACAGGGTCCTCTATGGCTACACCTTC
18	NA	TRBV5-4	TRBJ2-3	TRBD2	CASDQHGTSGGRTDTQYF	TGTGCCAGCGATCAACACGGGACTAGCGGGGGGCGCACAGATACGCAGTATTTT
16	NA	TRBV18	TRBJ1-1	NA	CASSSGVPAAGTEAFF	TGTGCCAGCTCATCGGGGGTGCCGGCGGCGGGCACTGAAGCTTTCTTT
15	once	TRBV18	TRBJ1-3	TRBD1	CASSPPTGAGNTIYF	TGTGCCAGCTCACCACCTACAGGGGCTGGAAACACCATATATTTT
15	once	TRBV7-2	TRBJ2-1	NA	CASSPTRGGYNEQFF	TGTGCCAGCAGCCCCACACGGGGTGGGTACAATGAGCAGTTCTTC
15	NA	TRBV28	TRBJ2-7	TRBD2	CAARLSSGLLSEQYF	TGTGCCGCAAGACTCTCTAGCGGGCTTCTATCCGAGCAGTACTTC
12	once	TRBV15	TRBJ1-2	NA	CATSRDSGGYTF	TGTGCCACCAGCAGAGATAGCGGCGGCTACACCTTC
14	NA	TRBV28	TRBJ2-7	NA	CASSLGQRSYEQYF	TGTGCCAGCAGTTTAGGACAGCGCTCCTACGAGCAGTACTTC
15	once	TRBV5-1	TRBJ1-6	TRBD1	CASSLVGQGYSPLHF	TGCGCCAGCAGCTTGGTAGGACAGGGGTATTCACCCCTCCACTTT
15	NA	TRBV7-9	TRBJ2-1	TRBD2	CASSRYSGGQYEQFF	TGTGCCAGCAGCCGATATAGCGGGGGGCAATATGAGCAGTTCTTC
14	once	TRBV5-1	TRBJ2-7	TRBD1	CASSNRDRVYEQYF	TGCGCCAGCAGCAACCGGGACAGGGTCTACGAGCAGTACTTC
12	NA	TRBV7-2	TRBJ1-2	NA	CASSLTRDGYTF	TGTGCCAGCAGCTTAACTAGGGATGGCTACACCTTC
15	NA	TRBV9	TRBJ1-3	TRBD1	CASSPHQGGGNTIYF	TGTGCCAGCAGCCCCCACCAGGGGGGCGGAAACACCATATATTTT
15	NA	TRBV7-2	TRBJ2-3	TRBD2	CASSRPGGARDTQYF	TGTGCCAGCAGCAGACCCGGGGGGGCCCGGGATACGCAGTATTTT
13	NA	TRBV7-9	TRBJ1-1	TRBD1	CASTPMADRDAFF	TGTGCCAGCACCCCAATGGCGGACAGGGATGCTTTCTTT
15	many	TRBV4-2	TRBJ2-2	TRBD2	CASTPAGGSTGELFF	TGTGCCAGCACCCCGGCGGGGGGTAGCACCGGGGAGCTGTTTTTT
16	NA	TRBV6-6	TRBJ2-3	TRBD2	CASSPSKRGGGDTQYF	TGTGCCAGTTCTCCCTCTAAGCGGGGGGGCGGTGATACGCAGTATTTT
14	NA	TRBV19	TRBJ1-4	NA	CASNGGSSGEKLFF	TGTGCCAGCAACGGAGGGTCTAGCGGTGAAAAACTGTTTTTT
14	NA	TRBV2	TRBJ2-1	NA	CASRGQGSYNEQFF	TGTGCCAGCAGGGGGCAGGGATCCTACAATGAGCAGTTCTTC
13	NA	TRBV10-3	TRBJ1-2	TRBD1	CASGTGGGYGYTF	TGTGCCAGCGGGACAGGGGGCGGATATGGCTACACCTTC
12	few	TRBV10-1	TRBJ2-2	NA	CASRSLAGELFF	TGCGCCAGCAGGAGTTTAGCCGGGGAGCTGTTTTTT
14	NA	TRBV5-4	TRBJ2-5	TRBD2	CASSFGTSVETQYF	TGTGCCAGCAGCTTCGGGACTAGCGTTGAGACCCAGTACTTC
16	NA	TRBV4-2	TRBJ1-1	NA	CASSRNRQEMNTEAFF	TGTGCCAGCAGCCGAAATCGACAGGAGATGAACACTGAAGCTTTCTTT
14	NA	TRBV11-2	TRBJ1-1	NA	CASRSTQAGTEAFF	TGTGCCAGCAGGTCTACCCAGGCTGGCACTGAAGCTTTCTTT
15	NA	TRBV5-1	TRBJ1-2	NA	CASSVGTSGAYGYTF	TGCGCCAGCAGCGTAGGGACCTCAGGGGCTTATGGCTACACCTTC
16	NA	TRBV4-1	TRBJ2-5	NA	CASSQEAGTYQETQYF	TGCGCCAGCAGCCAAGAGGCTGGCACGTACCAAGAGACCCAGTACTTC
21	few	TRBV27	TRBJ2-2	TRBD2	CASSFYLAREAGGPFPGELFF	TGTGCCAGCAGTTTTTATCTAGCCCGGGAAGCGGGGGGGCCATTCCCCGGGGAGCTGTTTTTT
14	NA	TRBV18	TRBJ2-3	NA	CASSPDTAADTQYF	TGTGCCAGCTCACCGGACACCGCGGCAGATACGCAGTATTTT
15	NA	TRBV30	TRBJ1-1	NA	CAWSPADRSNTEAFF	TGTGCCTGGAGTCCAGCGGACCGGTCGAACACTGAAGCTTTCTTT
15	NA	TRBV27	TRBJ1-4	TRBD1	CASSRPGQGQEKLFF	TGTGCCAGCAGTCGGCCGGGACAGGGGCAAGAAAAACTGTTTTTT
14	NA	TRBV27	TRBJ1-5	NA	CASSLLGRGQPQHF	TGTGCCAGCAGTTTATTAGGTCGAGGTCAGCCCCAGCATTTT
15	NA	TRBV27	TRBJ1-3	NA	CASSLKPHPGNTIYF	TGTGCCAGCAGTCTAAAGCCCCACCCTGGAAACACCATATATTTT
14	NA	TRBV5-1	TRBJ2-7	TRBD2	CASSTGLAAYEQYF	TGCGCCAGCAGCACCGGACTAGCGGCCTACGAGCAGTACTTC
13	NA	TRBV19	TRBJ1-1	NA	CASATARDTEAFF	TGTGCCAGTGCAACTGCGAGAGACACTGAAGCTTTCTTT
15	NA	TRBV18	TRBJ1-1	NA	CASSPSGLRRTEAFF	TGTGCCAGCTCCCCCTCGGGACTCCGACGGACTGAAGCTTTCTTT
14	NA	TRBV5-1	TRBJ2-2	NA	CASSFTQGGGELFF	TGCGCCAGCAGCTTCACCCAGGGTGGCGGGGAGCTGTTTTTT
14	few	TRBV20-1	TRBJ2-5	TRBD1	CSASFGQGKETQYF	TGCAGTGCTAGTTTCGGACAGGGTAAAGAGACCCAGTACTTC
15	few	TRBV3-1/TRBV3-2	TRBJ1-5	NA	CASSPGRQGNQPQHF	TGTGCCAGCAGCCCAGGCCGCCAGGGCAATCAGCCCCAGCATTTT